This T cell receptor beta chain was documented in a study of CD8 T cells in Susac syndrome. Overall study: Fewer than ten of the sequenced Susac syndrome patients were in remission, and six had active disease. Blood was drawn from patients with Susac syndrome. At that point, they were therapy-naive, on corticosteroids, or on intravenous immunoglobulin alone.

CDR1 SGHAT and CDR2 FQNNGV come from the germline V gene. Trimming removed 5 bases at V and 5 bases at J, with 18 bases between. The CDR3 extends over 15 amino acids. The RNA input was roughly 0.45 to 1 ug, and it was reverse transcribed with random hexamers. MiXCR was run by TCRdb on the immunoSEQ multiplex PCR reads, yielding one entry per CDR3 protein. The table lists about 140,000 distinct CDR3 sequences, under 97% of them singletons. Source material: CD4+ T cells from PBMCs. The origin of this receptor is a human donor with Susac syndrome. The chain combines TRBV11-2 with TRBJ2-5; maybe TRBD1 (6 bases). The CDR3 spells CASSPGTLERETQYF. The DNA for the CDR3 is TGTGCCAGCAGCCCCGGGACACTGGAAAGGGAGACCCAGTACTTC.